This note documents a single T cell receptor (beta chain) sequence. CDR1 is MDHEN, CDR2 SYDVKM, per germline. The V end lost 3 bases, the J end lost 2 bases, and 8 bases lay between the germline ends. This CDR3 spans 14 amino acids. The sample originates from a study of blood T cell repertoires in COVID-19. Overall study: There were acute and convalescent COVID-19 samples, and they came from the United States, Italy and Spain.

Some clones are missing from TCRdb's copy, which holds only in-frame ones; the method was immunoSEQ multiplex PCR. The sample carries 95,000 to 150,000 clones, roughly 89% recorded once. Sequenced: PBMCs or T cells enriched from blood (not recorded which). The gene calls are TRBV28 and TRBJ1-3; D call uncertain. The clonotype was recovered from a woman aged 30 to 39 who had recovered from COVID-19. The CDR3 sequence: CASSFRHTGNTIYF. As DNA, the CDR3 is TGTGCCAGCAGTTTCCGACACACTGGAAACACCATATATTTT.